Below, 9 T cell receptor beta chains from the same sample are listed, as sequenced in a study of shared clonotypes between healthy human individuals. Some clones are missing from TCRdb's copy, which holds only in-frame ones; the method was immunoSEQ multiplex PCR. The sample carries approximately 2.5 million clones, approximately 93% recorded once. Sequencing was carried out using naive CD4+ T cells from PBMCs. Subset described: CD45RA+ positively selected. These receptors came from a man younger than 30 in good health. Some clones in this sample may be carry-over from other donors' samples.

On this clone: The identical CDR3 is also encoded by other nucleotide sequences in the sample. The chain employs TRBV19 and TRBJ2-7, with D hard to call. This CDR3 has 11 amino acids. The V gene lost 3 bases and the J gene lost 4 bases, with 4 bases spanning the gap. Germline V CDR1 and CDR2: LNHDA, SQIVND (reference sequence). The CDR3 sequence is CASSIGYEQYF. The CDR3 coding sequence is TGTGCCAGTAGTATCGGTTACGAGCAGTACTTC.

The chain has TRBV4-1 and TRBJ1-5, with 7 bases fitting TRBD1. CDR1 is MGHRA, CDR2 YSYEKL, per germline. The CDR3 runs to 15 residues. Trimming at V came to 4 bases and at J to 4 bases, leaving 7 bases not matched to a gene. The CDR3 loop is CASSPRQGWNQPQHF. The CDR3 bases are TGCGCCAGCAGCCCCCGACAGGGATGGAATCAGCCCCAGCATTTT.

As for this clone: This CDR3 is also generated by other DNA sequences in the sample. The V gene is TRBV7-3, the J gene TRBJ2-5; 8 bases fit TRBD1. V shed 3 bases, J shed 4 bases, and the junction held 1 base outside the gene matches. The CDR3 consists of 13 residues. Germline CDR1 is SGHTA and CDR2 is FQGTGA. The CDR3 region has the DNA TGTGCCAGCAGCTTTGGACAGGGAGAGACCCAGTACTTC. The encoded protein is CASSFGQGETQYF.

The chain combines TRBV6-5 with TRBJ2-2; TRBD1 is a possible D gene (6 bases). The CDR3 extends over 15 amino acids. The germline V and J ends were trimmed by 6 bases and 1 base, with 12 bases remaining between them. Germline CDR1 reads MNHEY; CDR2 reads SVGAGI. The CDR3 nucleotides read TGTGCCAGCAGCCGACAGGCGGTGAACACCGGGGAGCTGTTTTTT. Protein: CASSRQAVNTGELFF.

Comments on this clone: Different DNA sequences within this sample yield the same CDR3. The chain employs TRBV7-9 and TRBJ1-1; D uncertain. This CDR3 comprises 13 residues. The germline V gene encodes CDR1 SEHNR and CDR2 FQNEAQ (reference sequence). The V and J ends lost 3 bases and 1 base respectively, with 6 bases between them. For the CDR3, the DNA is TGTGCCAGCAGCTTTACAGAGAACACTGAAGCTTTCTTT. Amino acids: CASSFTENTEAFF.

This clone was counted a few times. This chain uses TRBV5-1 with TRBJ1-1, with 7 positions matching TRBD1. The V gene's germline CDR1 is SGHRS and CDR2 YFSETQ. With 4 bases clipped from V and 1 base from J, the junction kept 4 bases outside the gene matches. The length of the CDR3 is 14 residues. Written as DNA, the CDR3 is TGCGCCAGCAGCGCGGACAGGCCGAACACTGAAGCTTTCTTT. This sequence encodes CASSADRPNTEAFF.

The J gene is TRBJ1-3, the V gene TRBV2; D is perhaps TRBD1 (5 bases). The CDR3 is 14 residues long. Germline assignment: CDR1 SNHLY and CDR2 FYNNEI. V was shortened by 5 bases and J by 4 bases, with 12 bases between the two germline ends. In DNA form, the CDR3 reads TGTGCCAGCAGTAGGGGCACTCAAGGAAACACCATATATTTT. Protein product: CASSRGTQGNTIYF.

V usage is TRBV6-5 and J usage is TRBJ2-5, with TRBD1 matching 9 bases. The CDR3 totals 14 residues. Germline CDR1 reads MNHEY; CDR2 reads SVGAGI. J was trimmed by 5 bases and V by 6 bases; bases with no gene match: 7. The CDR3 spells CASRQTGGQETQYF. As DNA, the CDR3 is TGTGCCAGCAGACAAACAGGGGGCCAGGAGACCCAGTACTTC.

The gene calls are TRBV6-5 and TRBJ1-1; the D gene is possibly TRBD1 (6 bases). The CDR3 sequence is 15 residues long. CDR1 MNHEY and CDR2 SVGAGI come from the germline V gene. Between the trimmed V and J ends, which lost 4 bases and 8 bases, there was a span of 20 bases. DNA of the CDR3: TGTGCCAGCAGTTCCTCGGGACAACGCTCCCAAGAAGCTTTCTTT. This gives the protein CASSSSGQRSQEAFF.